This TCR beta chain was obtained from a study of blood T cells in healthy people across ages. General study findings and limits: Donor CMV status, an unknown factor, possibly confounded changes in expanded clonotypes.

This CDR3 is 15 amino acids long. Germline values: CDR1 SGHTA, CDR2 FQGNSA. V was clipped by 6 bases and J by 6 bases, with 17 bases between them. Comment on this clonotype: Its antigen is currently unknown.

A sample-barcoded 5' primer and a J-beta primer mix were used in a second PCR of about 6 to 12 cycles. Every cDNA molecule bore a tag from a template-switch adaptor containing 12 random nucleotides. Each CDR3 protein is one row after TCRdb ran MiXCR on the 5' RACE reads. The table records some 900,000 distinct CDR3 sequences, around 48% of them present only once. This sequence originates from a young man in good health. The sample taken for sequencing was blood. The chain carries TRBV7-2 and TRBJ2-2; D is perhaps TRBD2 (5 bases). The CDR3 nucleotides are TGTGCCAGCAGTCCGTTCGTAGGACTTCCCGGGGAGCTGTTTTTT. Translating gives CASSPFVGLPGELFF.